The present entry profiles one TCR beta chain with its context. Antigen unknown. The entry originates in a study of cytomegalovirus exposure and HLA in healthy donors. Study-wide context: Assignment to the Caucasian-associated ancestry cluster applied to around four fifths of the approximately 400 genotyped donors. Overall study results and limits: Later examination showed HLA-associated TCR beta chains had greater clonal expansion than equally common others.

PCR was performed using 60 Vbeta and 13 Jbeta primers. Sequenced by immunoSEQ multiplex PCR; TCRdb stores in-frame clones only, minus some. The sample includes 90,000 to 120,000 clones, about 81% of them seen just once. Germline assignment: CDR1 MNHNS and CDR2 SASEGT. This CDR3 spans 14 amino acids. The germline V and J ends were trimmed by 7 bases and 0 bases, with 10 bases remaining between them. All donors participated as healthy donors of bone marrow. The clonotype originates from a man aged 30 to 39 in good health and CMV-seropositive. This chain links TRBV6-1 with TRBJ1-5, with D perhaps matching TRBD1 (5 bases). Specimen: PBMCs. In nucleotides, the CDR3 is TGTGCCAGCACACAGGTCAATAGCAATCAGCCCCAGCATTTT. Amino acids: CASTQVNSNQPQHF.